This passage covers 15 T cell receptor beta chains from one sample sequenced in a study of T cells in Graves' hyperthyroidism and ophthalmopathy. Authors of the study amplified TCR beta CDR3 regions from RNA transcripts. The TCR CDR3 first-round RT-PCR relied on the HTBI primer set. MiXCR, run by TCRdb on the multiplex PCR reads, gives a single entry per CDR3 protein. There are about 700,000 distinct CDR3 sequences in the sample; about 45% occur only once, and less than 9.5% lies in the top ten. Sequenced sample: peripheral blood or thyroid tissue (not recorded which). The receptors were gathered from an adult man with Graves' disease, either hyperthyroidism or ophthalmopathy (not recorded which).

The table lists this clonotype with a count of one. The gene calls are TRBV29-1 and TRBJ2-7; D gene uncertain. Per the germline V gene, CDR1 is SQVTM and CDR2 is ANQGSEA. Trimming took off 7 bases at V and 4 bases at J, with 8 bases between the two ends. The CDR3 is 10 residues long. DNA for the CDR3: TGCAGCGCCCTCTGGTACGAGCAGTACTTC. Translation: CSALWYEQYF.

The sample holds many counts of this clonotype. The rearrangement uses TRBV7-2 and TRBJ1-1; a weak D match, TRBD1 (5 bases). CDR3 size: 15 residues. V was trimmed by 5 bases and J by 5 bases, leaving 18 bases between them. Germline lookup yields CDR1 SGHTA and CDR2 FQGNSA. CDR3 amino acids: CASSRGGGGGTEAFF. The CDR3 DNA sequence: TGTGCCAGCAGCCGCGGTGGTGGGGGAGGTACTGAAGCTTTCTTT.

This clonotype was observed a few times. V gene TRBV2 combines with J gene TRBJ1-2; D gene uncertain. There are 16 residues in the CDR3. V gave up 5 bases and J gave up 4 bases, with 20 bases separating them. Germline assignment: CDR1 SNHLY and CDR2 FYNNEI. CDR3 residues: CASSLVSASRGYGYTF. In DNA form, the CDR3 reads TGTGCCAGCAGTTTGGTCAGCGCAAGTCGGGGCTATGGCTACACCTTC. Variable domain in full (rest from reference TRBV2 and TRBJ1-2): EPEVTQTPSHQVTQMGQEVILRCVPISNHLYFYWYRQILGQKVEFLVSFYNNEISEKSEIFDDQFSVERPDGSNFTLKIRSTKLEDSAMYFCASSLVSASRGYGYTFGSGTRLTVV.

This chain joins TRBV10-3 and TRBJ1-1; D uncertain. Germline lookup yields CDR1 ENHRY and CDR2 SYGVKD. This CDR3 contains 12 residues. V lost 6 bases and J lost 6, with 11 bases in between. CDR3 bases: TGTGCCATCAGGACACAGCAACCTGAAGCTTTCTTT. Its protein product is CAIRTQQPEAFF.

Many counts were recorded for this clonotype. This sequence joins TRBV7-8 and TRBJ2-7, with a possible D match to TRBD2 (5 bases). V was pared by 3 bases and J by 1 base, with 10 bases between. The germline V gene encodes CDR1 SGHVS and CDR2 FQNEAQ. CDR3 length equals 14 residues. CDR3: CASSFRLSSYEQYF. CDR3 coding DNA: TGTGCCAGCAGCTTCCGACTATCTTCCTACGAGCAGTACTTC.

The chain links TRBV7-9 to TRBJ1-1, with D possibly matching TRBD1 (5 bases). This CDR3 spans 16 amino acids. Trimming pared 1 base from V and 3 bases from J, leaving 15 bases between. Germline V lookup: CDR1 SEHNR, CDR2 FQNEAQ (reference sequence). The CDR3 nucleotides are TGTGCCAGCAGCTTAGTACCTCAGGGAGCGGACACTGAAGCTTTCTTT. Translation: CASSLVPQGADTEAFF. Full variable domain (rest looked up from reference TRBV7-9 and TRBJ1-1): DTGVSQNPRHKITKRGQNVTFRCDPISEHNRLYWYRQTLGQGPEFLTYFQNEAQLEKSRLLSDRFSAERPKGSFSTLEIQRTEQGDSAMYLCASSLVPQGADTEAFFGQGTRLTVV.

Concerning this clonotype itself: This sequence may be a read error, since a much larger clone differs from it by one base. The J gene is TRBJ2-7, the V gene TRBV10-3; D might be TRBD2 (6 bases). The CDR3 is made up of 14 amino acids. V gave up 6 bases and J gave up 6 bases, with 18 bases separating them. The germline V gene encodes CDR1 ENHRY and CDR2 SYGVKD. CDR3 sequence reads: CAIREEGNYGEQYF. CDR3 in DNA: TGTGCCATCAGGGAGGAGGGGAACTACGGCGAGCAGTACTTC.

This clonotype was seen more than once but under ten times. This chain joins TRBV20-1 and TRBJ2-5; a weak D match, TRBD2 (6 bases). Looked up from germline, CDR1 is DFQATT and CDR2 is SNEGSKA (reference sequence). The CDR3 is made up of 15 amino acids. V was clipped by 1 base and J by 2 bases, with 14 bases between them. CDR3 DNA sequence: TGCAGTGCTAGAGGGGGCGGGGTGACTCAAGAGACCCAGTACTTC. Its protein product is CSARGGGVTQETQYF.

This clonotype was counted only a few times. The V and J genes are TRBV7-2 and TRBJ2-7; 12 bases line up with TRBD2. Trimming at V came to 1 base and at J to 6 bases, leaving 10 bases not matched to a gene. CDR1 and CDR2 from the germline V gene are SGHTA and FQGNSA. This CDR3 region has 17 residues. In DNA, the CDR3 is TGTGCCAGCAGCTTAGGGCTAGCGGGGGGGCGATCGTCCGAGCAGTACTTC. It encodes CASSLGLAGGRSSEQYF.

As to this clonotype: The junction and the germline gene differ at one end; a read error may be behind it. CDR3 protein: CASSFPNTGRVEEAQYF. The CDR3, as DNA: TGCGCCAGCAGCTTTCCGAATACCGGGAGGGTGGAAGAGGCCCAGTACTTC. V and J are TRBV5-1 and TRBJ2-5, with TRBD2 matching 8 bases. This CDR3 has 17 amino acids. CDR1 is SGHRS and CDR2 is YFSETQ in the germline V gene. Looking up the rest from reference TRBV5-1 and TRBJ2-5 gives the full variable domain: KAGVTQTPRYLIKTRGQQVTLSCSPISGHRSVSWYQQTPGQGLQFLFEYFSETQRNKGNFPGRFSGRQFSNSRSEMNVSTLELGDSALYLCASSFPNTGRVEEAQYFGPGTRLLVL.

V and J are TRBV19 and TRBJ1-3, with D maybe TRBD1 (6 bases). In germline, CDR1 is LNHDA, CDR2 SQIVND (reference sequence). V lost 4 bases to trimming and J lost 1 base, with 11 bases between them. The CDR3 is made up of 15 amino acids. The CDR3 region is CASSKTRGSGNTIYF. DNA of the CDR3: TGTGCCAGTAGTAAAACCAGGGGATCTGGAAACACCATATATTTT.

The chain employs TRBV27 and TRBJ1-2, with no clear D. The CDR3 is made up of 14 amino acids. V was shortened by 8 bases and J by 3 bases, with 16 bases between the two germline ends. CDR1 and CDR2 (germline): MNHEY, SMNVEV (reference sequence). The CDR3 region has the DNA TGTGCCAGCGCTTCTAGGTTTAGGTACTATGGCTACACCTTC. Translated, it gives CASASRFRYYGYTF.

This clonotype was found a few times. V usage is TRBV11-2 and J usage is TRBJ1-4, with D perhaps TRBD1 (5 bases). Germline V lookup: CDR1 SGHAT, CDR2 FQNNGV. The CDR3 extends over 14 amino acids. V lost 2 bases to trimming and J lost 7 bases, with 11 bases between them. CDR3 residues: CASSLYARGEKLFF. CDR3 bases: TGTGCCAGCAGCTTATACGCGAGGGGTGAAAAACTGTTTTTT.

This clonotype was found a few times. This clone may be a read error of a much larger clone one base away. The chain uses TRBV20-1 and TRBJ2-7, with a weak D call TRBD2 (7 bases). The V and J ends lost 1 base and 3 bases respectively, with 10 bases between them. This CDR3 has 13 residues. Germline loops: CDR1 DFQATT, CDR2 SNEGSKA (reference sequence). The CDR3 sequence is CSARVGGDYEQYF. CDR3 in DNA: TGCAGTGCTAGAGTAGGGGGGGACTACGAGCAGTACTTC.

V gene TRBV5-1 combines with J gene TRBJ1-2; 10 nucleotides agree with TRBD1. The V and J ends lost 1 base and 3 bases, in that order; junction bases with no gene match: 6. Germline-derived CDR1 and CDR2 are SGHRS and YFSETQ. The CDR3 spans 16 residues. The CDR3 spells CASSLFGQGDDYGYTF. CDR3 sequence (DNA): TGCGCCAGCAGCTTGTTTGGACAGGGGGACGACTATGGCTACACCTTC. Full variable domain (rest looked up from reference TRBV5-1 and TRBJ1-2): KAGVTQTPRYLIKTRGQQVTLSCSPISGHRSVSWYQQTPGQGLQFLFEYFSETQRNKGNFPGRFSGRQFSNSRSEMNVSTLELGDSALYLCASSLFGQGDDYGYTFGSGTRLTVV.